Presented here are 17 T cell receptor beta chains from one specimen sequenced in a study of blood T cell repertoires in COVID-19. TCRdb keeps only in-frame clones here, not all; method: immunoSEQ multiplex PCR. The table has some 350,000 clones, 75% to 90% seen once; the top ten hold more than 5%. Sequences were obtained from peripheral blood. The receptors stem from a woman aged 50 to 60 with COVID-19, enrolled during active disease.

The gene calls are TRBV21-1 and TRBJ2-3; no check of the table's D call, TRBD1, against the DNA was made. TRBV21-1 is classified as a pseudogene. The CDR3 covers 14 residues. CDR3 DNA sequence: TGTGCCAGCAGCAAATGGAAAGGGGCAGATACGCAGTATTTT. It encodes CASSKWKGADTQYF.

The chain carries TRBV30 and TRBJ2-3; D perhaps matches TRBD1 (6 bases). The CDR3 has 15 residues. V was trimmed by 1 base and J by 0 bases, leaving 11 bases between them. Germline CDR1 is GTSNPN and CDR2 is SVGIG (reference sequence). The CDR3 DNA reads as TGTGCCTGGAGTGGGGGGCCGGGGAGCACAGATACGCAGTATTTT. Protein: CAWSGGPGSTDTQYF.

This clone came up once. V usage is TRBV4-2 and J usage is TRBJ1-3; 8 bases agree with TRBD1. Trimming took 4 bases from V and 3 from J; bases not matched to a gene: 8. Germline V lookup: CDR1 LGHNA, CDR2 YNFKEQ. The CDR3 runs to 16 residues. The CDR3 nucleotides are TGTGCCAGCAGCCCCATGACAGGGGTTGGTGGAAACACCATATATTTT. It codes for CASSPMTGVGGNTIYF.

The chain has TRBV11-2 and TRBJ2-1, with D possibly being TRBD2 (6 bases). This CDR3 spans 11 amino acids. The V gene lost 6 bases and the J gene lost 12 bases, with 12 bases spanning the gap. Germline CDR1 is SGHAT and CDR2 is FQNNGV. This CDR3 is CASSLGLLQFF. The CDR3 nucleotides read TGTGCCAGCAGTTTGGGACTCTTGCAGTTCTTC.

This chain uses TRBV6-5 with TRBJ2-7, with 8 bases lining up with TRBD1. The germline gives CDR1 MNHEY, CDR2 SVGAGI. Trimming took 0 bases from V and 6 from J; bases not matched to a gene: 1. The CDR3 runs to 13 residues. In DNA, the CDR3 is TGTGCCAGCAGTTACTCGACAGGGGTCGAGCAGTACTTC. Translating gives CASSYSTGVEQYF.

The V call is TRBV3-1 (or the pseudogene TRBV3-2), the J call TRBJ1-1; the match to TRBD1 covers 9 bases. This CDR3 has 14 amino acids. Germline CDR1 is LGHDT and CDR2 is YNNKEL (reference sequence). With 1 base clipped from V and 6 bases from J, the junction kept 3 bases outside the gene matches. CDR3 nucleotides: TGTGCCAGCAGCCAAGTAACAGGGGGCTCTGAAGCTTTCTTT. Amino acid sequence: CASSQVTGGSEAFF.

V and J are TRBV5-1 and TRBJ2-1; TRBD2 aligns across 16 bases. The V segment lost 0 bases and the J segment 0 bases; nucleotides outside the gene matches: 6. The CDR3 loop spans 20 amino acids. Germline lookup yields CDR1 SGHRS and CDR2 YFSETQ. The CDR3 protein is CASSLVPGLAGGGSYNEQFF. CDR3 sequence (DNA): TGCGCCAGCAGCTTGGTCCCGGGACTAGCGGGAGGGGGCTCCTACAATGAGCAGTTCTTC. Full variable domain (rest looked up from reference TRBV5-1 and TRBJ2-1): KAGVTQTPRYLIKTRGQQVTLSCSPISGHRSVSWYQQTPGQGLQFLFEYFSETQRNKGNFPGRFSGRQFSNSRSEMNVSTLELGDSALYLCASSLVPGLAGGGSYNEQFFGPGTRLTVL.

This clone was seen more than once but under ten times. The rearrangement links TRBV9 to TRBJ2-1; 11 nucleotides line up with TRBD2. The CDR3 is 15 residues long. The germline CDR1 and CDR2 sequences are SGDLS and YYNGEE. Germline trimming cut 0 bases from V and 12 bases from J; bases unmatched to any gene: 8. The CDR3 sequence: CASSVDGTSGLSQFF. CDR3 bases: TGTGCCAGCAGCGTAGATGGGACTAGCGGACTGTCGCAGTTCTTC.

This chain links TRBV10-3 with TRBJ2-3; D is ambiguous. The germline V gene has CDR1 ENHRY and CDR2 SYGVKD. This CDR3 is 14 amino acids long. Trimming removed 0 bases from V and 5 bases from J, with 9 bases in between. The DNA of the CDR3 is TGTGCCATCAGTGAGTCTTTTACAGAAGATACGCAGTATTTT. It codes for CAISESFTEDTQYF.

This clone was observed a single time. The CDR3 bases are TGTGCCAGTAGTATATTGGTGTCCGGTGGTGGCTACACCTTC. This gives the protein CASSILVSGGGYTF. V gene TRBV19 combines with J gene TRBJ1-2; D uncertain. This CDR3 contains 14 residues. Germline CDR1 reads LNHDA; CDR2 reads SQIVND (reference sequence). Trimming took off 2 bases at V and 7 bases at J, with 14 bases between the two ends.

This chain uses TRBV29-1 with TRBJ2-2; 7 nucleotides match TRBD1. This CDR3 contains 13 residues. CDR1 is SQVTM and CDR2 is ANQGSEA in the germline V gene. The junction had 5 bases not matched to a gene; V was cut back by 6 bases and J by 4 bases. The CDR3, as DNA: TGCAGCGTGGGGACAGTACTCACCGGGGAGCTGTTTTTT. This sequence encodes CSVGTVLTGELFF.

The CDR3 here is CASSQGGAGETQYF. CDR3 in DNA: TGCGCCAGCAGTCAGGGCGGGGCAGGAGAGACCCAGTACTTC. V gene TRBV10-1 combines with J gene TRBJ2-5; D is perhaps TRBD2 (6 bases). The V gene's germline CDR1 is WNHNN and CDR2 SYGVQD (reference sequence). The germline V and J ends were trimmed by 5 bases and 4 bases, with 14 bases remaining between them. The CDR3 contains 14 residues.

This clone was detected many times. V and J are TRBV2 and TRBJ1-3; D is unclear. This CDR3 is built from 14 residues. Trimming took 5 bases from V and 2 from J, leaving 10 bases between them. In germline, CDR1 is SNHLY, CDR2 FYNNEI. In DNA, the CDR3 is TGTGCCAGCAGTCGCAGATTAACTGGAAACACCATATATTTT. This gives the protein CASSRRLTGNTIYF.

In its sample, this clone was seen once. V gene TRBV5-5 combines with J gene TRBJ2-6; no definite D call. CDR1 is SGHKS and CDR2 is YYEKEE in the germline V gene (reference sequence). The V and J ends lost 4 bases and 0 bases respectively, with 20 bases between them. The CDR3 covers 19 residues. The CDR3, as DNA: TGTGCCAGCAGCCGGTTGACTGGTTGGGTACGCTCTGGGGCCAACGTCCTGACTTTC. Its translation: CASSRLTGWVRSGANVLTF.

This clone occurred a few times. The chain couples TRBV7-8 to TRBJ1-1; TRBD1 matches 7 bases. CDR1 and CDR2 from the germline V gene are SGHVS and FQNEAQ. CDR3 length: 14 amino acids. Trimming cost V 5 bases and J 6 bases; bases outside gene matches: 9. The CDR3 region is CASSLQTGESEAFF. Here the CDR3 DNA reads TGTGCCAGCAGCCTCCAAACAGGGGAGTCTGAAGCTTTCTTT.

CDR3 amino acids: CASSHPWPPENTEAFF. In nucleotides, the CDR3 is TGCGCCAGCAGCCATCCTTGGCCCCCAGAGAACACTGAAGCTTTCTTT. The genes are TRBV5-1 and TRBJ1-1; D remains ambiguous. Per the germline V gene, CDR1 is SGHRS and CDR2 is YFSETQ. This CDR3 is built from 16 residues. Trimming removed 4 bases from V and 1 base from J, with 17 bases in between.

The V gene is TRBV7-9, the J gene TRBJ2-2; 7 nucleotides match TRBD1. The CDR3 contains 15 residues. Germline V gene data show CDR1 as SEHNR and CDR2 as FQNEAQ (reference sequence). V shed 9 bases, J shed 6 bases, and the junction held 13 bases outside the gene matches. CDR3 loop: CASKPPGGFSGELFF. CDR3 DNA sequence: TGTGCCAGTAAACCTCCAGGGGGTTTCTCCGGGGAGCTGTTTTTT.